Below are 10 T cell receptor beta chains sequenced from a single sample in a study of cytomegalovirus exposure and HLA in healthy donors. The PCR was carried out with 60 Vbeta primers and 13 Jbeta primers. TCRdb's table, derived via immunoSEQ multiplex PCR, lists solely in-frame clones and lacks some. The sample holds some 200,000 clones, approximately 82% seen once. Sequencing was done on a sample of PBMCs. The receptors derive from a man aged 18 to 29 in good health and CMV-seronegative.

The chain joins TRBV6-1 to TRBJ2-6; 7 bases agree with TRBD1. Germline CDR1 MNHNS, CDR2 SASEGT. The CDR3 contains 17 residues. Germline trimming cut 4 bases from V and 0 bases from J; bases unmatched to any gene: 6. The CDR3 nucleotides read TGTGCCAGCAGTGCCGGACAGGATAGCTCTGGGGCCAACGTCCTGACTTTC. Residues: CASSAGQDSSGANVLTF.

CDR3 loop: CASSVGAGGSYEQYF. Here the CDR3 DNA reads TGCGCCAGCAGTGTCGGAGCGGGAGGGTCCTACGAGCAGTACTTC. The chain uses TRBV10-2 and TRBJ2-7; the match to TRBD2 covers 10 bases. The CDR3 length is 15 residues. The V and J ends lost 4 bases and 1 base, in that order; junction bases with no gene match: 4. The germline V gene encodes CDR1 WSHSY and CDR2 SAAADI.

This clone was detected once. One end of the junction varies from germline; a read error may be responsible. This chain joins TRBV5-1 and TRBJ2-7; 9 bases are shared with TRBD1. The CDR3 extends over 14 amino acids. CDR1 and CDR2 (germline): SGHRS, YFSETQ. CDR3 bases: TGCGCCAGCACCTTGGGACAGGGCGCGTACGAGCAGTACTTC. Its protein product is CASTLGQGAYEQYF.

The gene calls are TRBV5-1 and TRBJ1-3; D is unclear. Trimming took 2 bases from V and 4 from J, leaving 16 bases between them. Germline-derived CDR1 and CDR2 are SGHRS and YFSETQ. The CDR3 runs to 16 residues. CDR3 sequence (DNA): TGCGCCAGCAGCTTAAACGGCAATTCGGGAGGAAACACCATATATTTT. Its protein is CASSLNGNSGGNTIYF.

J is TRBJ1-2 and V is TRBV28, with TRBD1 as a possible D gene (5 bases). In germline, CDR1 is MDHEN, CDR2 SYDVKM. V was clipped by 4 bases and J by 4 bases, with 7 bases between them. This CDR3 is built from 12 residues. The CDR3 protein is CASSSRGYGYTF. The CDR3 DNA reads TGTGCCAGCAGTTCAAGGGGCTATGGCTACACCTTC.

The chain uses TRBV29-1 and TRBJ2-1; 12 bases map to TRBD2. CDR3 length: 13 amino acids. The V gene end was trimmed by 6 bases and the J gene end by 6 bases; junction bases not matched to a gene: 3. Germline CDR1 SQVTM, CDR2 ANQGSEA. This chain's CDR3 is CSVASGRANEQFF. DNA of the CDR3: TGCAGCGTGGCTAGCGGGAGGGCCAATGAGCAGTTCTTC.

V and J are TRBV27 and TRBJ2-5, with 13 bases lining up with TRBD2. The J call is uncertain, as TRBJ2-7 better fits the DNA end. Looked up from germline, CDR1 is MNHEY and CDR2 is SMNVEV (reference sequence). This CDR3 contains 16 residues. CDR3 amino acids: CASSSGLAGYLYEQYF. For the CDR3, the DNA is TGTGCCAGCAGTTCGGGACTAGCGGGATACCTCTACGAGCAGTACTTC.

This clone was seen a handful of times. The V and J genes are TRBV5-4 and TRBJ1-1; 8 positions match TRBD1. This CDR3 spans 14 amino acids. Germline loops: CDR1 SGHNT, CDR2 YYREEE (reference sequence). The J segment lost 1 base and the V segment lost 4 bases, leaving 3 bases of the junction unmatched. The CDR3 loop reads CASSRQGANTEAFF. The CDR3, as DNA: TGTGCCAGCAGCCGTCAGGGGGCGAACACTGAAGCTTTCTTT.

The V call is TRBV2, the J call TRBJ2-3, with 11 bases fitting TRBD1. The CDR3 has 14 residues. V lost 7 bases and J lost 4; bases outside the gene matches: 4. Germline V gene sequence: CDR1 SNHLY, CDR2 FYNNEI. The CDR3 nucleotides read TGTGCCAGCACCGGGACAGGGGGTGCAGATACGCAGTATTTT. This encodes CASTGTGGADTQYF.

The chain employs TRBV20-1 and TRBJ1-2; D is undetermined. The V end lost 1 base, the J end lost 5 bases, and 5 bases lay between the germline ends. CDR3 size: 11 residues. CDR1 DFQATT and CDR2 SNEGSKA come from the germline V gene (reference sequence). DNA of the CDR3: TGCAGTGCTAGAGTCGGTTATGGCTACACCTTC. Translated: CSARVGYGYTF.